The 12 T cell receptor beta chains below all came from one sample that was sequenced in a study of shared clonotypes between healthy human individuals. Profiled with immunoSEQ multiplex PCR; TCRdb holds only in-frame clones, not every one. The sample holds nearly 750,000 clones, 55% to 80% seen once. Sequences were obtained from memory CD4+ T cells sorted from blood. The subset is: CD45RA-negative fraction. These receptors all stem from a woman aged 25 to 39 in good health.

In this sample, this clone turned up once. The rearrangement joins TRBV6-5 to TRBJ2-7; 11 positions match TRBD2. Germline CDR1 reads MNHEY; CDR2 reads SVGAGI. J lost 3 bases, V lost 1 base, and 2 bases had no gene match. The CDR3 is 15 residues long. The CDR3 here is CASSYLGLAGYEQYF. CDR3 in DNA: TGTGCCAGCAGTTACTTAGGACTAGCGGGCTACGAGCAGTACTTC.

About this clone: This CDR3 is also generated by other DNA sequences in the sample. The chain recombines TRBV6-5 with TRBJ2-2; D is possibly TRBD2 (6 bases). Between the trimmed V and J ends, which lost 9 bases and 1 base, there was a span of 12 bases. Germline lookup yields CDR1 MNHEY and CDR2 SVGAGI. The length of the CDR3 is 14 residues. The CDR3: CASSLGGNTGELFF. For the CDR3, the DNA is TGTGCCAGTTCCCTGGGAGGGAACACCGGGGAGCTGTTTTTT.

The V gene is TRBV7-8, the J gene TRBJ2-7, with TRBD2 as a possible D gene (5 bases). The V gene's germline CDR1 is SGHVS and CDR2 FQNEAQ. Trimming shortened V by 5 bases and J by 6 bases, and 14 bases separated the two germline ends. The CDR3 runs to 13 residues. The CDR3 region is CASSSRWGAEQYF. CDR3 DNA: TGTGCCAGCAGCAGTAGGTGGGGAGCCGAGCAGTACTTC.

The V and J genes are TRBV5-1 and TRBJ2-2, with no clear D. Germline CDR1 and CDR2: SGHRS and YFSETQ. This CDR3 has 13 amino acids. Deletions cut 2 bases from V and 7 bases from J, with 9 bases between. DNA for the CDR3: TGCGCCAGCAGCTTTAGGAATGGCGGGGAGCTGTTTTTT. Residues: CASSFRNGGELFF.

This chain links TRBV29-1 with TRBJ2-5; D unresolved. The closer fit of TRBJ2-7 to the DNA end suggests the J call may be wrong. The CDR3 runs to 12 residues. CDR1 and CDR2 from the germline V gene are SQVTM and ANQGSEA. The CDR3 nucleotides are TGCAGCGTTGGTCGTACGTCCTACGAGCAGTACTTC. This encodes CSVGRTSYEQYF.

This clone was counted only a few times. Additional DNA sequences in this sample encode the identical CDR3. Here the CDR3 reads CASSLDTSGYNEQFF. CDR3 nucleotide sequence: TGCGCCAGCAGCTTGGATACCAGCGGCTACAATGAGCAGTTCTTC. This chain connects TRBV5-1 to TRBJ2-1, with a tentative D call TRBD2 (5 bases). The V gene's germline CDR1 is SGHRS and CDR2 YFSETQ. The CDR3 runs 15 residues. Trimming removed 0 bases at V and 3 bases at J, with 10 bases between.

This chain joins TRBV30 and TRBJ2-3; the match to TRBD2 covers 11 bases. The V gene's germline CDR1 is GTSNPN and CDR2 SVGIG (reference sequence). The V gene end was trimmed by 4 bases and the J gene end by 4 bases; junction bases not matched to a gene: 7. The CDR3 has 15 residues. The chain's CDR3 is CAWKRLAGGADTQYF. In DNA form, the CDR3 reads TGTGCCTGGAAGAGGCTAGCGGGAGGTGCAGATACGCAGTATTTT.

The chain links TRBV27 to TRBJ1-2, with unresolved D. The CDR3 totals 13 residues. V was shortened by 2 bases and J by 3 bases, with 7 bases between the two germline ends. Germline V gene lookup returns CDR1 MNHEY and CDR2 SMNVEV (reference sequence). The CDR3 sequence is CASSLKPDYGYTF. CDR3 DNA sequence: TGTGCCAGCAGTTTAAAGCCGGACTATGGCTACACCTTC.

J is TRBJ1-5 and V is TRBV28; 8 bases map to TRBD1. Germline V gene sequence: CDR1 MDHEN, CDR2 SYDVKM. The V segment lost 4 bases and the J segment 6 bases; nucleotides outside the gene matches: 11. The CDR3 has 16 residues. CDR3 residues: CASSSASRGLGQPQHF. CDR3 bases: TGTGCCAGCAGTTCCGCCAGCAGGGGGCTTGGTCAGCCCCAGCATTTT. Variable domain in full (rest from reference TRBV28 and TRBJ1-5): DVKVTQSSRYLVKRTGEKVFLECVQDMDHENMFWYRQDPGLGLRLIYFSYDVKMKEKGDIPEGYSVSREKKERFSLILESASTNQTSMYLCASSSASRGLGQPQHFGDGTRLSIL.

The chain combines TRBV4-2 with TRBJ2-1, with 12 nucleotides matching TRBD2. Germline lookup yields CDR1 LGHNA and CDR2 YNFKEQ. V lost 0 bases and J lost 6; bases outside the gene matches: 9. The CDR3 has 18 amino acids. CDR3 residues: CASSQDLGMGLAGNEQFF. Written as DNA, the CDR3 is TGTGCCAGCAGCCAAGATTTAGGGATGGGACTAGCGGGCAATGAGCAGTTCTTC.

The J gene is TRBJ1-2, the V gene TRBV6-5; the D gene is possibly TRBD1 (5 bases). V lost 0 bases and J 8 bases, leaving 16 bases between the germline ends. Looked up from germline, CDR1 is MNHEY and CDR2 is SVGAGI. The CDR3 consists of 15 residues. The CDR3 here is CASSYSKSGAGGYTF. CDR3 DNA: TGTGCCAGCAGTTACTCGAAGTCCGGGGCCGGGGGCTACACCTTC.

This clone has only one observation. The genes are TRBV5-1 and TRBJ2-3, with TRBD1 matching over 12 bases. Germline V gives CDR1 SGHRS, CDR2 YFSETQ. The CDR3 extends over 14 amino acids. Unmatched junction bases numbered 3, after V lost 4 bases and J lost 6 bases. The CDR3 here is CASSPGQGADTQYF. As DNA, the CDR3 is TGCGCCAGCAGCCCGGGACAGGGGGCGGATACGCAGTATTTT.